This TCR beta chain was recorded in a study of human T cells and chemical hapten exposure. Study background: 0.01% DPC was applied to the upper back in patch tests, which were read at 6 days. Study-wide results and caveats: Sensitization with DPC brought no change to TCRs above 1 in 1000 in frequency.

Germline V gene data show CDR1 as DFQATT and CDR2 as SNEGSKA (reference sequence). CDR3 length: 11 amino acids. Trimming stripped 6 bases from V and 5 bases from J, with 10 bases between. The time point denotes: pre-sensitization, week 0. Treatment of the sample: therapeutic diphenylcyclopropenone sensitization with weekly scalp DPC. Notes on this clonotype: Its antigen is currently unknown.

MiXCR was run by TCRdb on the RACE reads, yielding one entry per CDR3 protein. Of 150,000 to 200,000 distinct CDR3 sequences listed, around 30% are singletons. Sequenced here: whole blood, sampled in connection with sensitization to the hapten diphenylcyclopropenone (DPC). The sequence derives from a woman in her 30s with alopecia areata. Some clones in this sample may be carry-over from other donors' samples. This chain links TRBV20-1 with TRBJ2-5; no firm D call. CDR3 in DNA: TGCAGTGCGCTTGCTCCCGAGACCCAGTACTTC. Translated: CSALAPETQYF.